Below are 16 T cell receptor beta chains sequenced from a single sample in a study of blood T cell repertoires in COVID-19. Produced via immunoSEQ multiplex PCR; TCRdb's table is partial and in-frame only. Of tens of thousands of clones in the sample, about 85% are singletons; the top ten hold approximately 2.6%. The material sequenced was peripheral blood. The receptor source for this set is a man between 50 and 59 years old with acute or convalescent COVID-19.

The chain is built from TRBV2 and TRBJ1-1, with 7 bases fitting TRBD1. The CDR3 covers 14 residues. Trimming cost V 8 bases and J 4 bases; bases outside gene matches: 10. Looked up from germline, CDR1 is SNHLY and CDR2 is FYNNEI. The CDR3 reads CASRGLAGGTEAFF. CDR3 sequence (DNA): TGTGCCAGCCGGGGGCTGGCAGGGGGCACTGAAGCTTTCTTT.

V usage is TRBV4-1 and J usage is TRBJ1-1, with 7 bases fitting TRBD1. V lost 4 bases, J lost 4 bases, and 3 bases stayed unmatched. CDR3 length: 13 amino acids. From germline, CDR1 is MGHRA and CDR2 YSYEKL. The CDR3 here is CASSPGQLTEAFF. The CDR3 DNA reads TGCGCCAGCAGCCCGGGACAGCTCACTGAAGCTTTCTTT.

This sequence joins TRBV18 and TRBJ2-7; D not certain. The CDR3 covers 15 residues. V was trimmed by 1 base and J by 2 bases, leaving 12 bases between them. From germline, CDR1 is KGHSH and CDR2 LQKENI. CDR3 in DNA: TGTGCCAGCTCACCACTGAACCCAGGTCCCTACGAGCAGTACTTC. Protein sequence: CASSPLNPGPYEQYF. The full variable domain, with the rest looked up from reference TRBV18 and TRBJ2-7, is NAGVMQNPRHLVRRRGQEARLRCSPMKGHSHVYWYRQLPEEGLKFMVYLQKENIIDESGMPKERFSAEFPKEGPSILRIQQVVRGDSAAYFCASSPLNPGPYEQYFGPGTRLTVT.

The chain combines TRBV13 with TRBJ2-1; 8 nucleotides agree with TRBD2. After removal of 7 bases from V and 9 bases from J, the junction contained 5 bases not matched to a gene. Per germline, CDR1 PRHDT and CDR2 FYEKMQ (reference sequence). The CDR3 has 12 amino acids. CDR3 region: CASTPREGEQFF. DNA of the CDR3: TGTGCCAGCACCCCCCGGGAGGGTGAGCAGTTCTTC.

The chain links TRBV27 to TRBJ2-7; TRBD2 might be the D (6 bases). V lost 2 bases and J lost 3, with 14 bases in between. CDR1 MNHEY and CDR2 SMNVEV come from the germline V gene (reference sequence). The CDR3 has 15 amino acids. This chain's CDR3 is CASSLTPGLNYEQYF. The CDR3 nucleotides read TGTGCCAGCAGTTTAACGCCGGGACTCAACTACGAGCAGTACTTC.

V usage is TRBV19 and J usage is TRBJ2-7, with 9 bases fitting TRBD1. Germline V gene data show CDR1 as LNHDA and CDR2 as SQIVND (reference sequence). This CDR3 region has 15 residues. With 5 bases clipped from V and 2 bases from J, the junction kept 7 bases outside the gene matches. The CDR3 sequence is CASSARTGDAYEQYF. CDR3 nucleotide sequence: TGTGCCAGTAGTGCAAGGACAGGGGATGCCTACGAGCAGTACTTC.

The J gene is TRBJ2-7, the V gene TRBV15; 9 bases match TRBD1. Germline CDR1 reads LNHNV; CDR2 reads YYDKDF (reference sequence). The CDR3 runs to 18 residues. Unmatched junction bases numbered 20, after V lost 5 bases and J lost 6 bases. This CDR3 reads CATSGTFRQGVGRIEQYF. For the CDR3, the DNA is TGTGCCACCAGCGGAACGTTTCGACAGGGGGTGGGGAGAATCGAGCAGTACTTC.

The chain combines TRBV3-1 (or the pseudogene TRBV3-2) with TRBJ2-1, with TRBD2 matching over 10 bases. V lost 4 bases to trimming and J lost 3 bases; unmatched junction nucleotides: 6. The length of the CDR3 is 16 residues. The germline V gene encodes CDR1 LGHDT and CDR2 YNNKEL (reference sequence). The CDR3 DNA reads as TGTGCCAGCAGCCCTAAGGGACTAGCGATCTACAATGAGCAGTTCTTC. It specifies CASSPKGLAIYNEQFF.

In the case of this clone: Germline and junction disagree at one end, which may indicate a read error. Other DNA sequences in the sample encode the same CDR3. CDR3 in amino acids: CATSDPGQGGNEQFF. For the CDR3, the DNA is TGTGCCACCAGTGACCCGGGACAGGGGGGGAATGAGCAATTCTTC. J is TRBJ2-1 and V is TRBV24-1; 11 nucleotides align to TRBD1. The germline V gene has CDR1 KGHDR and CDR2 SFDVKD. There are 15 residues in the CDR3.

The CDR3 nucleotides are TGTGCCAGCAGTTCCGGGACTAGCGGGAGGGCCCACGAGCAGTACTTC. It specifies CASSSGTSGRAHEQYF. The rearrangement joins TRBV9 to TRBJ2-7; 16 bases map to TRBD2. J lost 5 bases, V lost 5 bases, and 7 bases had no gene match. This CDR3 is 16 amino acids long. CDR1 is SGDLS and CDR2 is YYNGEE in the germline V gene.

The chain recombines TRBV11-2 with TRBJ2-3; TRBD2 matches 8 bases. The V gene's germline CDR1 is SGHAT and CDR2 FQNNGV. J was trimmed by 1 base and V by 1 base; bases with no gene match: 1. The CDR3 totals 15 residues. The CDR3 DNA sequence: TGTGCCAGCAGCTTAGGGCGGGAGGGCACAGATACGCAGTATTTT. It translates to CASSLGREGTDTQYF.

The J gene is TRBJ1-1, the V gene TRBV2, with a weak D call TRBD1 (5 bases). There are 15 residues in the CDR3. V was trimmed by 5 bases and J by 4 bases, leaving 17 bases between them. The germline V gene has CDR1 SNHLY and CDR2 FYNNEI. CDR3: CASSPTRGVGTEAFF. CDR3 DNA: TGTGCCAGCAGTCCCACGCGGGGGGTGGGCACTGAAGCTTTCTTT. The full variable domain, completed using reference TRBV2 and TRBJ1-1, is EPEVTQTPSHQVTQMGQEVILRCVPISNHLYFYWYRQILGQKVEFLVSFYNNEISEKSEIFDDQFSVERPDGSNFTLKIRSTKLEDSAMYFCASSPTRGVGTEAFFGQGTRLTVV.

This chain links TRBV3-1 (or the pseudogene TRBV3-2) with TRBJ2-1; a possible D gene is TRBD2 (5 bases). The CDR3 sequence is 12 residues long. Trimming shortened V by 4 bases and J by 8 bases, and 9 bases separated the two germline ends. Germline V lookup: CDR1 LGHDT, CDR2 YNNKEL (reference sequence). CDR3 in DNA: TGTGCCAGCAGCCCGGACTGGTATGAGCAGTTCTTC. Translated, it gives CASSPDWYEQFF.

The rearrangement uses TRBV5-8 and TRBJ2-1; 7 bases line up with TRBD2. The V gene's germline CDR1 is SGHTS and CDR2 YDEGEE. CDR3 size: 15 residues. Unmatched junction bases numbered 4, after V lost 3 bases and J lost 1 base. CDR3: CASSSGLESYNEQFF. The CDR3 DNA follows: TGTGCCAGCAGCTCCGGACTAGAATCCTACAATGAGCAGTTCTTC.

The gene calls are TRBV25-1 and TRBJ1-4; perhaps TRBD1 as D (6 bases). The CDR3 consists of 13 residues. V shed 3 bases and J shed 8 bases, with 10 bases lying between them. Germline CDR1 is MGHDK and CDR2 is SYGVNS. This chain's CDR3 is CASSETGREKLFF. DNA for the CDR3: TGTGCCAGCAGTGAGACAGGTCGAGAAAAACTGTTTTTT. Using reference TRBV25-1 and TRBJ1-4 for the parts outside the CDR3, the full variable domain is EADIYQTPRYLVIGTGKKITLECSQTMGHDKMYWYQQDPGMELHLIHYSYGVNSTEKGDLSSESTVSRIRTEHFPLTLESARPSHTSQYLCASSETGREKLFFGSGTQLSVL.

V gene TRBV12-5 combines with J gene TRBJ1-4, with D unresolved. This CDR3 is 19 amino acids long. Between the trimmed V and J ends, which lost 5 bases and 7 bases, there was a span of 29 bases. The germline CDR1 and CDR2 sequences are LGHNT and FRNRAP. The chain's CDR3 is CASGAGGRFGNKPSEKLFF. CDR3 DNA sequence: TGTGCTAGTGGTGCGGGTGGCCGCTTCGGGAACAAACCATCTGAAAAACTGTTTTTT.